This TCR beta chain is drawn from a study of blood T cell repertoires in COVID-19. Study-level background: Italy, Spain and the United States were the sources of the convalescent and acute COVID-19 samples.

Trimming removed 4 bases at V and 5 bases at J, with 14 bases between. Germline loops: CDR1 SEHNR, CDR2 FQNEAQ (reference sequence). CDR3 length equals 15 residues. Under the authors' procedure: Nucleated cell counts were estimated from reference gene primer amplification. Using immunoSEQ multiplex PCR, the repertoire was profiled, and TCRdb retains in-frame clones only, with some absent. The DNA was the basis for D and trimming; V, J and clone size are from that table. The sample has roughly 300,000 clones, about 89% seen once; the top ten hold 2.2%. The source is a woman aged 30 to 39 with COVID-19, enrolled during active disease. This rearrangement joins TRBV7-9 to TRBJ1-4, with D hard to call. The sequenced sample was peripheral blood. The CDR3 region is CASSSTLGGNEKLFF. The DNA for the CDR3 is TGTGCCAGCAGCTCGACTCTGGGAGGGAATGAAAAACTGTTTTTT.